This TCR beta chain was obtained from a study of OX40 agonist ivuxolimab in advanced cancers. Study-wide context: Hepatocellular carcinoma, melanoma, renal cell or head and neck cancer was diagnosed in the dose-escalation patients. Cohort: approximately 79% men, mean age approximately 66, aged about 20 to 85. Three individuals attained partial responses, comprising one hepatocellular carcinoma case and two cutaneous melanoma cases.

Sequenced by immunoSEQ multiplex PCR; TCRdb stores in-frame clones only, minus some. The sample lists 35,000 to 45,000 clones, around 80% occurring once. CDR3 length: 11 residues. From germline, CDR1 is SGHAT and CDR2 FQNNGV. V dropped 8 bases and J dropped 6 bases, with 7 bases sitting between them. The V and J genes are TRBV11-2 and TRBJ2-2; D call uncertain. The material sequenced was CD4+ or CD8+ T cells sorted from blood, taken in a trial of the OX40 agonist ivuxolimab. This receptor was obtained from an adult with an advanced solid tumor such as melanoma, head and neck, liver or kidney cancer. The CDR3 DNA sequence: TGTGCCAGCGGCACTTCCGGGGAGCTGTTTTTT. Its protein is CASGTSGELFF.